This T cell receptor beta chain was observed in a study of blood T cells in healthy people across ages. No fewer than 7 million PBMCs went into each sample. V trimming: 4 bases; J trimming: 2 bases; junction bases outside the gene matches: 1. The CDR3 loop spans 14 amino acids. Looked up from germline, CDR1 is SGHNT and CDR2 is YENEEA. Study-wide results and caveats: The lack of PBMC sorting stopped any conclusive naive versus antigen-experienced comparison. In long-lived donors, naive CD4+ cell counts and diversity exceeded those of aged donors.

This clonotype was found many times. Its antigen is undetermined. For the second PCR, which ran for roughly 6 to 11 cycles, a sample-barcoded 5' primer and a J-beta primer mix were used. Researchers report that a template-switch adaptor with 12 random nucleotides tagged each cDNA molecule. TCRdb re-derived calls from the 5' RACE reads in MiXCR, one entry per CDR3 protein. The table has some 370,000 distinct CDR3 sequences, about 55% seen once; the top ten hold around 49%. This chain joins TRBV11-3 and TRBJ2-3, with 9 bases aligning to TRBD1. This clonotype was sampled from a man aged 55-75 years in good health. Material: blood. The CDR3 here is CASSWDRATDTQYF. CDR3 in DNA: TGTGCCAGCAGCTGGGACAGGGCCACAGATACGCAGTATTTT.